Below, 32 T cell receptor beta chains from the same sample are listed, as sequenced in a study of T cell changes during pregnancy in multiple sclerosis. Profiling relied on immunoSEQ multiplex PCR, and the TCRdb table lists in-frame clones only, not all of them. The sample has tens of thousands of clones, around 92% seen once; the top ten hold approximately 0.64%. The sample consisted of CD4+ T cells from peripheral blood mononuclear cells, taken after pregnancy. Source of these receptors: a female donor with multiple sclerosis, enrolled in a pregnancy study.

This clone was recorded once. The chain is built from TRBV6-4 and TRBJ2-3; TRBD2 matches at 13 bases. The CDR3 is made up of 16 amino acids. Germline CDR1 is MRHNA and CDR2 is SNTAGT. V trimming: 4 bases; J trimming: 4 bases; junction bases outside the gene matches: 5. CDR3 in DNA: TGTGCCAGCAGTGGGAGACTAGCGGGGGGCCCAGATACGCAGTATTTT. Amino acids: CASSGRLAGGPDTQYF.

This clone has only one observation. V gene TRBV18 combines with J gene TRBJ1-2; D unresolved. CDR1 is KGHSH and CDR2 is LQKENI in the germline V gene. The CDR3 runs to 14 residues. The ends were cut back, 0 bases at V and 14 bases at J, with 19 bases in the middle. CDR3 nucleotide sequence: TGTGCCAGCTCACCACCGGGAGTTACTATGGCTACTACCTTC. Encoded protein: CASSPPGVTMATTF.

The V and J genes are TRBV11-2 and TRBJ1-4, with D perhaps matching TRBD1 (5 bases). The V and J ends lost 4 bases and 5 bases respectively, with 17 bases between them. The CDR3 runs 16 residues. Germline V gives CDR1 SGHAT, CDR2 FQNNGV. The CDR3: CASSSGPGTTNEKLFF. The CDR3 bases are TGTGCCAGCAGCTCAGGACCGGGGACTACGAATGAAAAACTGTTTTTT.

Only one count was recorded for this clone. The chain is built from TRBV27 and TRBJ2-5; a possible D gene is TRBD1 (7 bases). CDR1 and CDR2 (germline): MNHEY, SMNVEV (reference sequence). The CDR3 sequence is 13 residues long. Trimming removed 4 bases from V and 4 bases from J, with 10 bases in between. The CDR3 bases are TGTGCCAGCAGTTGGGGGGACAGAGAGACCCAGTACTTC. Encoded protein: CASSWGDRETQYF.

The chain joins TRBV5-8 to TRBJ1-1, with 8 bases that match TRBD1. This CDR3 spans 13 amino acids. The germline CDR1 and CDR2 sequences are SGHTS and YDEGEE. J was trimmed by 9 bases and V by 5 bases; bases with no gene match: 9. The CDR3 bases are TGTGCCAGCAGACTGCAGGGGGCTCCCAAAGCTTTCTTT. It encodes CASRLQGAPKAFF.

The chain recombines TRBV6-5 with TRBJ1-1; 7 bases are shared with TRBD1. This CDR3 region has 15 residues. The ends lost 6 bases at V and 9 bases at J; junction bases unmatched: 16. Per the germline V gene, CDR1 is MNHEY and CDR2 is SVGAGI. CDR3 sequence (DNA): TGTGCCAGCAGCACCGGACAGGTTCGGGACCCCCAAGCTTTCTTT. Amino acid sequence: CASSTGQVRDPQAFF.

The rearrangement uses TRBV10-3 and TRBJ1-1, with TRBD1 matching 9 bases. V dropped 6 bases and J dropped 6; count of bases not matched to a gene: 5. The V gene's germline CDR1 is ENHRY and CDR2 SYGVKD. The length of the CDR3 is 13 residues. The CDR3 sequence is CAISPGQGSEAFF. For the CDR3, the DNA is TGTGCCATCAGCCCGGGACAGGGATCTGAAGCTTTCTTT.

The chain has TRBV5-6 and TRBJ2-3; 10 bases align to TRBD1. After removal of 3 bases from V and 1 base from J, the junction contained 8 bases not matched to a gene. The germline gives CDR1 SGHDT, CDR2 YYEEEE. The CDR3 covers 17 residues. The CDR3 sequence: CASSWGQGPSRTDTQYF. CDR3 coding DNA: TGTGCCAGCAGCTGGGGACAGGGGCCGTCGCGCACAGATACGCAGTATTTT.

V is TRBV27 and J is TRBJ1-1; a weak D match, TRBD1 (5 bases). CDR3 length: 13 residues. Trimming stripped 2 bases from V and 2 bases from J, with 6 bases between. The V gene's germline CDR1 is MNHEY and CDR2 SMNVEV (reference sequence). CDR3 protein: CASSLRGNTEAFF. In DNA, the CDR3 is TGTGCCAGCAGTTTAAGGGGAAACACTGAAGCTTTCTTT.

The chain uses TRBV18 and TRBJ1-1, with a possible D match to TRBD1 (5 bases). CDR1 is KGHSH and CDR2 is LQKENI in the germline V gene. CDR3 length: 14 residues. V lost 3 bases and J lost 7, with 15 bases in between. DNA of the CDR3: TGTGCCAGCTCACCCTTGGGGGGGGGTGATGAAGCTTTCTTT. Its translation is CASSPLGGGDEAFF.

The chain carries TRBV14 and TRBJ2-7; weak D call: TRBD1 (6 bases). There are 14 residues in the CDR3. V gave up 4 bases and J gave up 4 bases, with 14 bases separating them. Germline CDR1 and CDR2: SGHDN and FVKESK. CDR3 residues: CASSPVGAGYEQYF. DNA for the CDR3: TGTGCCAGCAGCCCTGTGGGGGCTGGGTACGAGCAGTACTTC.

The chain joins TRBV4-3 to TRBJ2-2; D is possibly TRBD1 (6 bases). Per germline, CDR1 LGHNA and CDR2 YSLEER. Trimming took 1 base from V and 7 from J, leaving 7 bases between them. The CDR3 runs 13 residues. The CDR3 sequence: CASSQGQDGELFF. The CDR3 nucleotides read TGCGCCAGCAGCCAAGGACAGGACGGGGAGCTGTTTTTT.

This rearrangement joins TRBV19 to TRBJ1-1; possibly TRBD1 for D (6 bases). The CDR3 runs to 13 residues. CDR1 LNHDA and CDR2 SQIVND come from the germline V gene (reference sequence). Trimming shortened V by 10 bases and J by 1 base, and 13 bases separated the two germline ends. For the CDR3, the DNA is TGTGCCATTAAACACAGGGAGAACACTGAAGCTTTCTTT. The encoded protein is CAIKHRENTEAFF.

This clone appeared once. The chain uses TRBV7-6 and TRBJ1-3; 9 nucleotides line up with TRBD1. Germline V gene lookup returns CDR1 SGHVS and CDR2 FNYEAQ. This CDR3 is built from 15 residues. Germline trimming cut 1 base from V and 2 bases from J; bases unmatched to any gene: 0. The CDR3 loop is CASSLGQGAGNTIYF. CDR3 bases: TGTGCCAGCAGCTTAGGACAGGGGGCTGGAAACACCATATATTTT.

The chain has TRBV12-5 and TRBJ1-2; 7 nucleotides align to TRBD1. CDR1 is LGHNT and CDR2 is FRNRAP in the germline V gene. Trimming removed 3 bases from V and 9 bases from J; junction bases left unmatched: 4. CDR3 size: 12 residues. The CDR3 protein is CASGLPQGSYTF. The CDR3 bases are TGTGCTAGTGGTTTACCACAGGGGAGCTACACCTTC.

The CDR3 region has the DNA TGTGCCAGCAGCGTAAGCCAGGTCTATAATTCACCCCTCCACTTT. This sequence encodes CASSVSQVYNSPLHF. V and J are TRBV9 and TRBJ1-6; D not certain. V lost 1 base, J lost 3 bases, and 8 bases lay in between. The CDR3 runs 15 residues. Germline CDR1 and CDR2: SGDLS and YYNGEE.

V is TRBV9 and J is TRBJ1-4; D uncertain. Trimming took off 4 bases at V and 6 bases at J, with 16 bases between the two ends. CDR1 is SGDLS, CDR2 YYNGEE, per germline. The CDR3 contains 15 residues. CDR3 coding DNA: TGTGCCAGCAGCTCACGACCCACGGAGTATGAAAAACTGTTTTTT. Translated, it gives CASSSRPTEYEKLFF. The complete variable domain, with remaining parts taken from reference TRBV9 and TRBJ1-4, reads DSGVTQTPKHLITATGQRVTLRCSPRSGDLSVYWYQQSLDQGLQFLIQYYNGEERAKGNILERFSAQQFPDLHSELNLSSLELGDSALYFCASSSRPTEYEKLFFGSGTQLSVL.

Written as DNA, the CDR3 is TGCGCCAGCAGCCCCCAACGGACAGGGTCTGGAAACACCATATATTTT. Its translation: CASSPQRTGSGNTIYF. This chain joins TRBV4-3 and TRBJ1-3; 8 positions match TRBD1. Trimming removed 4 bases from V and 1 base from J; junction bases left unmatched: 6. There are 16 residues in the CDR3. The V gene's germline CDR1 is LGHNA and CDR2 YSLEER.

V is TRBV6-6 and J is TRBJ2-7; maybe TRBD1 (5 bases). Between the trimmed V and J ends, which lost 8 bases and 7 bases, there was a span of 24 bases. CDR3 length: 15 amino acids. CDR1 and CDR2 from the germline V gene are MNHNY and SVGAGI (reference sequence). CDR3 residues: CASYPQTGSFGEQYF. The DNA for the CDR3 is TGTGCCAGCTACCCCCAAACAGGTTCTTTCGGGGAGCAGTACTTC.

This chain connects TRBV4-1 to TRBJ2-5, with D possibly being TRBD2 (5 bases). The CDR3 runs 15 residues. The germline V gene has CDR1 MGHRA and CDR2 YSYEKL. V lost 8 bases and J 2 bases, leaving 18 bases between the germline ends. The CDR3 sequence is CASSETRTRQETQYF. DNA for the CDR3: TGCGCCAGCTCAGAAACGCGGACTCGTCAAGAGACCCAGTACTTC.

The rearrangement links TRBV29-1 to TRBJ1-2; D remains unclear. Deletions cut 6 bases from V and 4 bases from J, with 12 bases between. The CDR3 contains 12 residues. Germline CDR1 is SQVTM and CDR2 is ANQGSEA. The CDR3 DNA is TGCAGCGTGAGGGAGTGGCTCTATGGCTACACCTTC. Residues: CSVREWLYGYTF.

This clone has a single count. This rearrangement joins TRBV9 to TRBJ1-2, with D unclear. The germline V gene encodes CDR1 SGDLS and CDR2 YYNGEE. The CDR3 is 15 residues long. Trimming removed 4 bases at V and 2 bases at J, with 15 bases between. CDR3 bases: TGTGCCAGCAGCCGGCCCCTTGGGCGAAACTATGGCTACACCTTC. This sequence encodes CASSRPLGRNYGYTF.

The chain combines TRBV5-4 with TRBJ2-2; D possibly corresponds to TRBD1 (6 bases). The CDR3 has 15 amino acids. Trimming left V 4 bases short and J 4 bases short, with 14 bases between. Germline-derived CDR1 and CDR2 are SGHNT and YYREEE (reference sequence). CDR3 in DNA: TGTGCCAGCAGCCCTCCGGGACAATCCACCGGGGAGCTGTTTTTT. It encodes CASSPPGQSTGELFF.

The CDR3, as DNA: TGTGCTAGTGGTTCGGACCACAGGGCCCCCTGGGAGACCCAGTACTTC. This encodes CASGSDHRAPWETQYF. The V call is TRBV12-5, the J call TRBJ2-5; D is possibly TRBD1 (6 bases). From germline, CDR1 is LGHNT and CDR2 FRNRAP. This CDR3 is 16 amino acids long. Trimming took off 4 bases at V and 5 bases at J, with 20 bases between the two ends.

The V and J genes are TRBV6-5 and TRBJ1-2; D uncertain. Between the trimmed V and J ends, which lost 4 bases and 0 bases, there was a span of 6 bases. CDR1 MNHEY and CDR2 SVGAGI come from the germline V gene. The CDR3 runs 13 residues. The CDR3 loop is CASSFLSNYGYTF. The DNA of the CDR3 is TGTGCCAGCAGTTTCCTGTCTAACTATGGCTACACCTTC.

This clone has a single count. This sequence joins TRBV13 and TRBJ1-4, with 10 nucleotides matching TRBD1. CDR3 size: 17 residues. CDR1 PRHDT and CDR2 FYEKMQ come from the germline V gene (reference sequence). J lost 8 bases, V lost 0 bases, and 9 bases had no gene match. In nucleotides, the CDR3 is TGTGCCAGCAGCTTAGGGGCCGGGACAGGGGCAGGCGAAAAACTGTTTTTT. Residues: CASSLGAGTGAGEKLFF.

The rearrangement links TRBV11-2 to TRBJ2-2; 11 bases agree with TRBD2. CDR1 is SGHAT and CDR2 is FQNNGV in the germline V gene. CDR3 size: 15 residues. V dropped 5 bases and J dropped 6; count of bases not matched to a gene: 5. CDR3 in amino acids: CASSVISGGAGELFF. The DNA of the CDR3 is TGTGCCAGCAGCGTGATTAGCGGGGGGGCCGGGGAGCTGTTTTTT.

The V and J genes are TRBV11-3 and TRBJ2-2; a weak D match, TRBD1 (6 bases). This CDR3 spans 16 amino acids. Trimming removed 8 bases from V and 2 bases from J, with 18 bases in between. CDR1 is SGHNT and CDR2 is YENEEA in the germline V gene. The CDR3 coding sequence is TGTGCCAGCTCACCGAGATTACAGGGCAACACCGGGGAGCTGTTTTTT. Protein product: CASSPRLQGNTGELFF.

The chain employs TRBV5-1 and TRBJ2-2; 10 nucleotides line up with TRBD2. This CDR3 is 16 amino acids long. With V trimmed by 2 bases and J by 0 bases, 1 base remained unmatched. Germline V gene sequence: CDR1 SGHRS, CDR2 YFSETQ. The chain's CDR3 is CASSFLAGANTGELFF. The CDR3 DNA reads as TGCGCCAGCAGCTTCCTAGCGGGGGCGAACACCGGGGAGCTGTTTTTT. The full variable domain, with the rest looked up from reference TRBV5-1 and TRBJ2-2, is KAGVTQTPRYLIKTRGQQVTLSCSPISGHRSVSWYQQTPGQGLQFLFEYFSETQRNKGNFPGRFSGRQFSNSRSEMNVSTLELGDSALYLCASSFLAGANTGELFFGEGSRLTVL.

This clone is a singleton in its sample. The chain has TRBV7-2 and TRBJ1-6, with TRBD1 identical over 7 bases. Trimming at V came to 5 bases and at J to 10 bases, leaving 8 bases not matched to a gene. Germline V gives CDR1 SGHTA, CDR2 FQGNSA. This CDR3 has 14 amino acids. This CDR3 is CASSRDRVPSPLHF. CDR3 DNA sequence: TGTGCCAGCAGCAGAGACAGGGTACCCTCACCCCTCCACTTT.

The chain couples TRBV6-1 to TRBJ1-1, with D hard to call. Per the germline V gene, CDR1 is MNHNS and CDR2 is SASEGT. The CDR3 sequence is 14 residues long. The V end was cut by 0 bases, the J end by 1 base, with 6 bases between. CDR3 sequence: CASSEAGGNTEAFF. The CDR3 DNA follows: TGTGCCAGCAGTGAAGCCGGCGGGAACACTGAAGCTTTCTTT.

V and J are TRBV19 and TRBJ1-5, with 8 positions matching TRBD1. CDR3 length: 16 amino acids. V shed 7 bases and J 1 base; nucleotides not matched to a gene: 9. Germline CDR1 and CDR2: LNHDA and SQIVND (reference sequence). The chain's CDR3 is CASTQTRGLSNQPQHF. CDR3 sequence (DNA): TGTGCCAGTACCCAAACCAGGGGGCTCAGCAATCAGCCCCAGCATTTT.